The T cell receptor beta chain under discussion was sequenced for a study of blood T cell repertoires in COVID-19. Background on the study: There were acute and convalescent COVID-19 samples, and they came from the United States, Italy and Spain. T cells, B-cell-depleted T cells, or PBMCs provided the cDNA or gDNA that served as material.

Methods used by the authors: Nucleated cell counts were estimated from reference gene primer amplification. Generated by immunoSEQ multiplex PCR, the TCRdb table keeps only in-frame clones and is missing some. V and J calls and clone size are given by that table; D and trimming were obtained from the DNA. The sample records about 400,000 clones, roughly 90% being singletons. CDR1 and CDR2 from the germline V gene are MDHEN and SYDVKM. The CDR3 totals 19 residues. The V end was cut by 7 bases, the J end by 0 bases, with 25 bases between. The sequenced material came from peripheral blood. The sequence derives from a woman aged 25 to 45 with acute or convalescent COVID-19. The chain couples TRBV28 to TRBJ1-3; D is uncertain. The CDR3 spells CASTIPRQRDPSSGNTIYF. The DNA for the CDR3 is TGTGCCAGCACTATTCCGAGACAAAGAGACCCAAGCTCTGGAAACACCATATATTTT. The full variable domain, completed using reference TRBV28 and TRBJ1-3, is DVKVTQSSRYLVKRTGEKVFLECVQDMDHENMFWYRQDPGLGLRLIYFSYDVKMKEKGDIPEGYSVSREKKERFSLILESASTNQTSMYLCASTIPRQRDPSSGNTIYFGEGSWLTVV.